This TCR beta chain was sequenced for a study of cytomegalovirus exposure and HLA in healthy donors. Overall study results and limits: Indistinguishable V segments such as TRBV6-2 and TRBV6-3 were excluded.

With respect to this clone: What it binds is unknown.

The PCR used 60 Vbeta and 13 Jbeta primers. Data came from immunoSEQ multiplex PCR; TCRdb stores just in-frame clones and leaves some out. The sample table sets out approximately 180,000 clones. CDR3 length equals 14 residues. The germline V gene has CDR1 SGHRS and CDR2 YFSETQ. V lost 1 base and J lost 1, with 5 bases in between. The sequence derives from a man younger than 45 in good health and CMV-seronegative. The sample was PBMCs. The chain recombines TRBV5-1 with TRBJ2-2, with D perhaps matching TRBD1 (5 bases). CDR3 in amino acids: CASSLQGNTGELFF. CDR3 sequence (DNA): TGCGCCAGCAGCTTGCAGGGGAACACCGGGGAGCTGTTTTTT.